This T cell receptor (beta chain) originates from a study of CDR3 diversity in severe acne. As regards this clonotype: A read error may be the cause here, since a much bigger clone is one base away.

Each CDR3 protein gets one entry after TCRdb re-called the PCR reads with MiXCR. The table records under 95,000 distinct CDR3 sequences, about half of them present only once. The receptor comes from a male donor in good health, serving as a control. The sequencing input was blood.

CDR3 nucleotide sequence: TGTGCCAGCAGTGGTGGGACGGCTAGCACAGATAGGCAGTATTTT. Protein sequence: CASSGGTASTDRQYF. The chain couples TRBV2 to TRBJ2-3; D is perhaps TRBD1 or TRBD2 (5 bases each). Germline CDR1 and CDR2: SNHLY and FYNNEI. The length of the CDR3 is 15 residues.